Below, 13 T cell receptor beta chains from the same sample are listed, as sequenced in a study of T-cell reconstitution after alpha-beta-depleted transplantation in children. TCRbeta library construction was performed incorporating unique molecular identifiers. MiXCR, run by TCRdb on the PCR reads, gives a single entry per CDR3 protein. The table records about 460,000 distinct CDR3 sequences, approximately 12% of them present only once. Specimen: PBMCs from the stem cell graft donor, collected from the stem cell graft. These receptors originate from a human donor who donated a stem cell graft to a child with combined immunodeficiency.

Only a few counts were recorded for this clonotype. The chain links TRBV7-8 to TRBJ2-1; maybe TRBD1 (6 bases). CDR1 and CDR2 (germline): SGHVS, FQNEAQ. Trimming removed 0 bases at V and 1 base at J, with 10 bases between. The CDR3 runs to 16 residues. The CDR3 loop is CASSLAGRGSYNEQFF. DNA for the CDR3: TGTGCCAGCAGCTTAGCTGGCAGGGGATCCTACAATGAGCAGTTCTTC. The complete variable domain, with remaining parts taken from reference TRBV7-8 and TRBJ2-1, reads GAGVSQSPRYKVAKRGQDVALRCDPISGHVSLFWYQQALGQGPEFLTYFQNEAQLDKSGLPSDRFFAERPEGSVSTLKIQRTQQEDSAVYLCASSLAGRGSYNEQFFGPGTRLTVL.

This clonotype was seen ten or more times. The genes are TRBV7-3 and TRBJ2-2; D gene uncertain. Looked up from germline, CDR1 is SGHTA and CDR2 is FQGTGA. Trimming took 3 bases from V and 3 from J, leaving 8 bases between them. CDR3 length equals 14 residues. CDR3 amino acids: CASSLRKDTGELFF. In DNA form, the CDR3 reads TGTGCCAGCAGCTTGAGGAAGGACACCGGGGAGCTGTTTTTT.

This clonotype was found a few times. V gene TRBV4-3 combines with J gene TRBJ2-1, with 10 bases that match TRBD1. CDR3 length: 15 amino acids. J was trimmed by 5 bases and V by 3 bases; bases with no gene match: 4. Germline assignment: CDR1 LGHNA and CDR2 YSLEER. CDR3 in amino acids: CASSHSTGGNNEQFF. The CDR3 nucleotides read TGCGCCAGCAGCCACTCGACAGGGGGCAACAATGAGCAGTTCTTC.

In this sample, this clonotype turned up a few times. This CDR3 is CASSYSGLEGTSYEQYF. The CDR3 region has the DNA TGTGCCAGCAGTTACTCGGGTCTAGAGGGGACCTCCTACGAGCAGTACTTC. The V and J genes are TRBV6-5 and TRBJ2-7, with D perhaps matching TRBD1 or TRBD2 (5 bases each). The germline V gene has CDR1 MNHEY and CDR2 SVGAGI. The CDR3 runs 17 residues. V gave up 0 bases and J gave up 0 bases, with 15 bases separating them.

This clonotype was counted ten times or more. The chain couples TRBV4-2 to TRBJ2-7; 14 bases fit TRBD2. Per germline, CDR1 LGHNA and CDR2 YNFKEQ. The CDR3 length is 16 residues. V lost 1 base and J lost 6; bases outside the gene matches: 5. CDR3 sequence (DNA): TGTGCCAGCAGCCAAGTTGAGACTAGCGGGGGGGGCGAGCAGTACTTC. It specifies CASSQVETSGGGEQYF.

This clonotype showed up many times. The chain uses TRBV7-3 and TRBJ2-3, with TRBD2 identical over 9 bases. Germline V CDR1 and CDR2: SGHTA, FQGTGA. This CDR3 contains 16 residues. The ends lost 0 bases at V and 3 bases at J; junction bases unmatched: 4. CDR3 nucleotides: TGTGCCAGCAGCTTAACAGCGGGAGGAGGAACAGATACGCAGTATTTT. Translating gives CASSLTAGGGTDTQYF.

In its sample, this clonotype was seen a few times. The chain joins TRBV12-3 or TRBV12-4 to TRBJ2-1, with TRBD2 identical over 7 bases. Trimming cost V 6 bases and J 5 bases; bases outside gene matches: 10. The CDR3 has 15 residues. Written as DNA, the CDR3 is TGTGCCAGCAGGGTAGCGGGTCCGGCGGACAATGAGCAGTTCTTC. The encoded protein is CASRVAGPADNEQFF.

This rearrangement joins TRBV5-1 to TRBJ2-7; no clear D. The V gene lost 2 bases and the J gene lost 2 bases, with 8 bases spanning the gap. Germline values: CDR1 SGHRS, CDR2 YFSETQ. The length of the CDR3 is 13 residues. The CDR3 region has the DNA TGCGCCAGCAGCTTTGGGGTAGCCTACGAGCAGTACTTC. Protein sequence: CASSFGVAYEQYF. The variable domain in full, completed from reference TRBV5-1 and TRBJ2-7, reads KAGVTQTPRYLIKTRGQQVTLSCSPISGHRSVSWYQQTPGQGLQFLFEYFSETQRNKGNFPGRFSGRQFSNSRSEMNVSTLELGDSALYLCASSFGVAYEQYFGPGTRLTVT.

The chain recombines TRBV18 with TRBJ2-7; D ambiguous. CDR3 length: 16 amino acids. Germline CDR1 is KGHSH and CDR2 is LQKENI. V shed 3 bases and J shed 2 bases, with 17 bases lying between them. DNA of the CDR3: TGTGCCAGCTCACCGTCGGGTGCAGGAAAAACCTACGAGCAGTACTTC. Its translation is CASSPSGAGKTYEQYF.

In this sample, this clonotype turned up a few times. The genes are TRBV29-1 and TRBJ2-1, with 11 bases that match TRBD2. Germline loops: CDR1 SQVTM, CDR2 ANQGSEA. After removal of 6 bases from V and 12 bases from J, the junction contained 10 bases not matched to a gene. The CDR3 covers 13 residues. DNA of the CDR3: TGCAGCGTAGCGGGACTAGCGGACGGGGTGCAGTTCTTC. This sequence encodes CSVAGLADGVQFF.

Regarding this clonotype: A much larger clone is a single base away; this may be a read error. The conserved final phenylalanine or tryptophan is absent from the CDR3, which likely points to a read error. Because the CDR3's place on the DNA is in doubt, the DNA is left out and the CDR3 is given as listed by TCRdb. CDR3: CASSSTGGFTS. This chain connects TRBV7-2 to TRBJ1-2; the D call TRBD1 from the table was never checked on the DNA. Counting both end residues, the CDR3 totals 11 amino acids. Germline lookup yields CDR1 SGHTA and CDR2 FQGNSA.

This clonotype was seen a handful of times. The genes are TRBV12-3 or TRBV12-4 and TRBJ2-3, with TRBD2 matching 9 bases. The CDR3 is 15 residues long. With V trimmed by 7 bases and J by 2 bases, 7 bases remained unmatched. The CDR3 DNA follows: TGTGCCAGCACCGTAGCGGGGGCCCCCACAGATACGCAGTATTTT. Amino acids: CASTVAGAPTDTQYF.

This clonotype was detected many times. The V and J genes are TRBV10-3 and TRBJ2-2; D possibly corresponds to TRBD1 (6 bases). Germline V gene lookup returns CDR1 ENHRY and CDR2 SYGVKD. The CDR3 has 14 residues. V was clipped by 10 bases and J by 1 base, with 13 bases between them. CDR3 in amino acids: CATKDSKNTGELFF. CDR3 coding DNA: TGTGCCACCAAGGACAGCAAGAACACCGGGGAGCTGTTTTTT.